The entry below gives a single TCR beta chain sequence along with its context. The antigen remains undetermined. The record originates from a study of shared clonotypes between healthy human individuals. Study observations and caveats: When naive CD4 clonotypes were compared across a few donors, around 5% were shared.

Libraries were prepared by immunoSEQ multiplex PCR; TCRdb keeps only in-frame clonotypes and omits some of them. The sample contains roughly 2,300,000 clones, 92% of which appear only once. CDR1 is LNHNV and CDR2 is YYDKDF in the germline V gene (reference sequence). With 4 bases clipped from V and 5 bases from J, the junction kept 7 bases outside the gene matches. CDR3 size: 15 residues. The V gene is TRBV15, the J gene TRBJ2-5; 10 bases agree with TRBD1. The material sequenced was naive CD4+ T cells from PBMCs. Subset reported: CD45RA+ positively selected. The receptor's source is a man aged 18 to 29 in good health. Some clones in this sample may be carry-over from other donors' samples. CDR3 in amino acids: CATSTRQGALETQYF. CDR3 nucleotides: TGTGCCACCAGCACCCGACAGGGGGCGCTGGAGACCCAGTACTTC.